This TCR beta chain was obtained from a study of cytomegalovirus exposure and HLA in healthy donors. Study-level results: The study had only CMV serostatus as immune exposure information.

PCR primers comprised 60 Vbeta and 13 Jbeta primers. Sequencing used immunoSEQ multiplex PCR; TCRdb keeps in-frame clones, though not all of them. The repertoire holds some 130,000 clones, with nearly 65% as singletons. The CDR3 runs 14 residues. Germline V gives CDR1 SGHRS, CDR2 YFSETQ. Trimming left V 0 bases short and J 2 bases short, with 7 bases between. This clone was observed a few times. The antigen remains unidentified. The V and J genes are TRBV5-1 and TRBJ2-3; D is uncertain. The specimen was PBMCs. The TCR was taken from a man aged 35 to 55 in good health and CMV-seropositive. The CDR3 sequence: CASSLGQDTDTQYF. CDR3 bases: TGCGCCAGCAGCTTGGGTCAGGACACAGATACGCAGTATTTT.